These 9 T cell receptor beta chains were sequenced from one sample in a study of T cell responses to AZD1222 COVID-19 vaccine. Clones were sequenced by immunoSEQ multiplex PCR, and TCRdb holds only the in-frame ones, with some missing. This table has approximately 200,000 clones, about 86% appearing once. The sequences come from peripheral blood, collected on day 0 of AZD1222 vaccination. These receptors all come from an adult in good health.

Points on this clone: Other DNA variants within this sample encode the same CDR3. The CDR3 reads CASSVVSGEKLFF. In DNA, the CDR3 is TGTGCCAGCAGCGTAGTTAGTGGTGAAAAACTGTTTTTT. This rearrangement joins TRBV9 to TRBJ1-4; no firm D call. This CDR3 contains 13 residues. Between the trimmed V and J ends, which lost 0 bases and 7 bases, there was a span of 7 bases. CDR1 is SGDLS, CDR2 YYNGEE, per germline.

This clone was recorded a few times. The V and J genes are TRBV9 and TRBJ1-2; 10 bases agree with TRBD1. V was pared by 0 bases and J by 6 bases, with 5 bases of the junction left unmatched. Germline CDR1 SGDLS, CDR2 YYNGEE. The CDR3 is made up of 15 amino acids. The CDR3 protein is CASSVVGGQGNGYTF. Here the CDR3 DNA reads TGTGCCAGCAGCGTAGTAGGGGGACAGGGGAATGGCTACACCTTC.

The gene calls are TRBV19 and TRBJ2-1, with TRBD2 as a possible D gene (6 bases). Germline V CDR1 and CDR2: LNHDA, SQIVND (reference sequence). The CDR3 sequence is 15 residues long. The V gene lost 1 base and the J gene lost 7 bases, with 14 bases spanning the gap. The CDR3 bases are TGTGCCAGTAGTATAGGAGCGGGCCCTGGTAATGAGCAGTTCTTC. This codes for CASSIGAGPGNEQFF.

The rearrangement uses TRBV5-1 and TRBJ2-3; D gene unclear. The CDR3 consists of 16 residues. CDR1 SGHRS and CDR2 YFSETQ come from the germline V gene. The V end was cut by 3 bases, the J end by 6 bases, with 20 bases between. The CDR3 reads CASSSRRINEPDTQYF. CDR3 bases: TGCGCCAGCAGCTCCCGACGTATAAATGAACCCGATACGCAGTATTTT.

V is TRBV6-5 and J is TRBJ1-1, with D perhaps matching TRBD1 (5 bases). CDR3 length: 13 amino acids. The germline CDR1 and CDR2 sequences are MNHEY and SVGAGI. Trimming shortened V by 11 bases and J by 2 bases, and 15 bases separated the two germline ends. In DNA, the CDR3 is TGTGCCGTAGCCGGGACTGATAACACTGAAGCTTTCTTT. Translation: CAVAGTDNTEAFF.

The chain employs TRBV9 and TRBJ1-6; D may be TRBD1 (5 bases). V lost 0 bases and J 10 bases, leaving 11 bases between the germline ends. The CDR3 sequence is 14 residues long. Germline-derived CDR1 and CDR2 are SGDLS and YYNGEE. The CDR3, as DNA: TGTGCCAGCAGCGTAGGGCAGGGAAGATCACCCCTCCACTTT. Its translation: CASSVGQGRSPLHF.

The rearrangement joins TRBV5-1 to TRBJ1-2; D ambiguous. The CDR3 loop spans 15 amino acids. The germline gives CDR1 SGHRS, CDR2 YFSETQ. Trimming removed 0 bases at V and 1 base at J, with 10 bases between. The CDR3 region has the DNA TGCGCCAGCAGCTTGGCCAAACCTAATAACTATGGCTACACCTTC. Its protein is CASSLAKPNNYGYTF.

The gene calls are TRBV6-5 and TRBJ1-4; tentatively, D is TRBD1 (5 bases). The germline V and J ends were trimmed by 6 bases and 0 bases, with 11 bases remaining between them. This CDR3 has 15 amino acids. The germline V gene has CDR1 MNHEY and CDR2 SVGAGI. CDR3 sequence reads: CASRPGTATNEKLFF. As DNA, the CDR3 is TGTGCCAGCAGACCAGGGACCGCAACTAATGAAAAACTGTTTTTT.

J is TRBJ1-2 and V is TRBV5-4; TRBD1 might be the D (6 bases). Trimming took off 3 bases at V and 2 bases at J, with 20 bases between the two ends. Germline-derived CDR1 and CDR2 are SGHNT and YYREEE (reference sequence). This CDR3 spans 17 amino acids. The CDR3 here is CASSSYRASGGNYGYTF. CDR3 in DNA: TGTGCCAGCAGCTCTTACAGGGCGTCCGGGGGGAACTATGGCTACACCTTC.